These T cell receptor beta chains were read from a single sample in a study of T cell responses to AZD1222 COVID-19 vaccine. The method was immunoSEQ multiplex PCR; TCRdb's version includes in-frame clones alone and lacks a portion of them. The table lists fewer than 200,000 clones, around 92% of them singletons. This specimen consisted of peripheral blood, obtained on day 0 of AZD1222 vaccination. Receptor source: an adult in good health. Both conserved end residues are part of each CDR3.

TRBV5-1 CASSLAGTLLGTEAFF
TRBV18 CASSRDGRGTEAFF
TRBV6-6 CASDRVGNTGELFF
TRBV7-9 CASSVPNTEAFF
TRBV3-1/TRBV3-2 CASSPFFHNIQYF
TRBV7-7 CASSPGQGAGNTIYF
TRBV3-1/TRBV3-2 CASSARDTGELFF
TRBV7-7 CASSPGQGMDEKLFF
TRBV12-3/TRBV12-4 CASRETSTDTQYF
TRBV7-9 CASSATAGNTEAFF
TRBV7-8 CASSLVYGAGSTGELFF
TRBV6-5 CASSSIRQGTTEAFF
TRBV12-3/TRBV12-4 CASSSGQRTIYF
TRBV19 CASFPGGRSTGELFF
TRBV7-9 CASSADVGAEAFF
TRBV9 CASSAEQVNTEAFF
TRBV5-1 CASSLALGDGQETQYF
TRBV5-1 CASSPTGQGATEAFF
TRBV19 CASTRGGNTIYF
TRBV29-1 CSVGLAGGTINEQFF
TRBV7-2 CASSRTGERDQPQHF
TRBV7-9 CASSLIRRDSDLVF